This TCR beta chain was captured by sequencing in a study of blood T cell repertoires in COVID-19. In the study overall: The United States, Italy and Spain supplied acute and convalescent COVID-19 samples. PBMCs, B-cell-depleted T cells, or T cells were the source of the cDNA or gDNA that made up the material.

In the original workflow: Estimates of nucleated cell counts were drawn from the amplification of reference gene primers. The repertoire was sequenced with immunoSEQ multiplex PCR; TCRdb's copy has only in-frame clones and lacks some. V, J and clone size are those of that table, while D and trimming were read from the DNA. The sample holds tens of thousands of clones; around 92% are singletons and the top ten take under 2.5%. This CDR3 spans 16 amino acids. Trimming took 4 bases from V and 6 from J; bases not matched to a gene: 11. Germline loops: CDR1 LGHDT, CDR2 YNNKEL (reference sequence). Sequenced sample: peripheral blood. The V and J genes are TRBV3-1 (or the pseudogene TRBV3-2) and TRBJ1-4, with TRBD1 matching 7 bases. This receptor was obtained from a woman aged 45-65 years in a cohort sampled during active COVID-19. CDR3 coding DNA: TGTGCCAGCAGCCCGGGACAGTTTAATATAGATGAAAAACTGTTTTTT. It translates to CASSPGQFNIDEKLFF.